The clone carrying this T cell receptor beta chain was seen only once. These data originate in a study of CD8 T cells in Susac syndrome. After extraction with the RNeasy kit, about 0.45 to 1 ug of the RNA was reverse transcribed using random hexamers. TCRdb fed the immunoSEQ multiplex PCR reads into MiXCR, producing one record per CDR3 protein. This sample has around 200,000 distinct CDR3 sequences, with roughly 94% found just once. Per germline, CDR1 SQVTM and CDR2 ANQGSEA. With 7 bases removed from V and 5 bases from J, the gap between germline ends came to 14 bases. The CDR3 has 12 amino acids. The chain has TRBV29-1 and TRBJ2-5; D gene uncertain. The receptor was isolated from a human donor with multiple sclerosis. The sample consisted of CD4+ T cells from PBMCs. Written as DNA, the CDR3 is TGCAGCGCCGAAGAAGGGCGGGAGACCCAGTACTTC. It yields the protein CSAEEGRETQYF.